Following are 20 T cell receptor beta chains from one sample sequenced in a study of graft-versus-host responses after intestinal transplantation. Method: immunoSEQ multiplex PCR; TCRdb's copy keeps in-frame clones and lacks some. Altogether approximately 90,000 clones are present, just over 90% being singletons, with the ten largest covering 2% to 2.5%. These TCRs are of unknown antigen specificity. Sequencing was performed on unstimulated CD8+ T cells sorted from spleen or lymph node cells, taken before intestinal transplant. These receptors all stem from a human donor who received an intestinal transplant.

This clone was recorded once. This rearrangement joins TRBV19 to TRBJ2-1, with TRBD1 matching 11 bases. Germline V gene sequence: CDR1 LNHDA, CDR2 SQIVND (reference sequence). With V trimmed by 5 bases and J by 8 bases, 11 bases remained unmatched. CDR3 length: 16 amino acids. This CDR3 reads CASSPNRDRGVHEQFF. CDR3 bases: TGTGCCAGTAGTCCGAACCGGGACAGGGGGGTTCATGAGCAGTTCTTC.

The chain recombines TRBV9 with TRBJ2-3; TRBD1 might be the D (6 bases). Trimming stripped 1 base from V and 1 base from J, with 7 bases between. CDR1 and CDR2 from the germline V gene are SGDLS and YYNGEE. The CDR3 extends over 14 amino acids. CDR3 loop: CASSVHRGTDTQYF. The DNA of the CDR3 is TGTGCCAGCAGCGTACACAGGGGCACAGATACGCAGTATTTT. The entire variable domain, with the rest obtained from reference TRBV9 and TRBJ2-3, is as follows: DSGVTQTPKHLITATGQRVTLRCSPRSGDLSVYWYQQSLDQGLQFLIQYYNGEERAKGNILERFSAQQFPDLHSELNLSSLELGDSALYFCASSVHRGTDTQYFGPGTRLTVL.

This chain connects TRBV19 to TRBJ1-1; TRBD1 is a possible D gene (6 bases). The CDR3 has 17 residues. V lost 3 bases to trimming and J lost 1 base, with 18 bases between them. The V gene's germline CDR1 is LNHDA and CDR2 SQIVND (reference sequence). CDR3 sequence reads: CASSILYRDEGNTEAFF. CDR3 DNA sequence: TGTGCCAGTAGTATCCTTTACAGGGATGAGGGGAACACTGAAGCTTTCTTT.

As regards this clone: The same CDR3 also results from other DNA sequences found in this sample. The chain uses TRBV10-1 and TRBJ1-1, with a tentative D call TRBD1 (5 bases). V shed 5 bases and J shed 1 base, with 5 bases lying between them. The length of the CDR3 is 12 residues. Germline CDR1 and CDR2: WNHNN and SYGVQD (reference sequence). CDR3 coding DNA: TGCGCCAGCAGTCAGGGGAACACTGAAGCTTTCTTT. Its translation is CASSQGNTEAFF.

The chain joins TRBV4-1 to TRBJ2-7; a possible D gene is TRBD2 (7 bases). Germline CDR1 reads MGHRA; CDR2 reads YSYEKL. The CDR3 has 15 amino acids. V lost 0 bases to trimming and J lost 6 bases, with 15 bases between them. Here the CDR3 reads CASSQDAGEGTEQYF. As DNA, the CDR3 is TGCGCCAGCAGCCAAGATGCAGGGGAGGGAACCGAGCAGTACTTC.

V is TRBV11-2 and J is TRBJ2-1, with 8 bases fitting TRBD2. Per the germline V gene, CDR1 is SGHAT and CDR2 is FQNNGV. The CDR3 covers 16 residues. V was clipped by 4 bases and J by 6 bases; unmatched bases: 11. The CDR3 loop reads CASSSAGGRFSNEQFF. CDR3 coding DNA: TGTGCCAGCAGCTCCGCGGGGGGTAGGTTTAGCAATGAGCAGTTCTTC.

The V gene is TRBV6-6, the J gene TRBJ1-6, with D possibly TRBD1 on 6 matching bases. Germline CDR1 is MNHNY and CDR2 is SVGAGI (reference sequence). V was pared by 5 bases and J by 10 bases, with 15 bases between. This CDR3 is built from 14 residues. The CDR3 DNA follows: TGTGCCAGCAGTCCCCGGGACATCATGTCACCCCTCCACTTT. Protein product: CASSPRDIMSPLHF.

V and J are TRBV4-3 and TRBJ1-5; 8 bases fit TRBD1. The trim removed 4 bases at V and 7 bases at J, leaving 6 bases unmatched. Germline V CDR1 and CDR2: LGHNA, YSLEER. The CDR3 length is 14 residues. In DNA, the CDR3 is TGCGCCAGCAGCCCGGACAGGGAAATACAGCCCCAGCATTTT. Residues: CASSPDREIQPQHF.

V is TRBV4-3 and J is TRBJ1-2; weak D call: TRBD1 (6 bases). The CDR3 sequence is 16 residues long. Germline V lookup: CDR1 LGHNA, CDR2 YSLEER. Trimming cost V 1 base and J 1 base, with 13 bases left between them. The CDR3 nucleotides read TGCGCCAGCAGCCAAGTCAAGGGGGGGTATAACTATGGCTACACCTTC. Its translation: CASSQVKGGYNYGYTF.

The J gene is TRBJ1-1, the V gene TRBV7-8; no clear D. CDR1 and CDR2 (germline): SGHVS, FQNEAQ. CDR3 size: 14 residues. Trimming removed 3 bases at V and 1 base at J, with 9 bases between. Here the CDR3 DNA reads TGTGCCAGCAGCTTTCGTCGGGAGAACACTGAAGCTTTCTTT. Protein: CASSFRRENTEAFF.

J is TRBJ2-2 and V is TRBV27; 8 positions agree with TRBD1. The trim removed 2 bases at V and 7 bases at J, leaving 9 bases unmatched. The germline V gene has CDR1 MNHEY and CDR2 SMNVEV (reference sequence). The CDR3 spans 16 residues. CDR3 DNA sequence: TGTGCCAGCAGTTTAGGGGACAGGTTGTTGGACGGGGAGCTGTTTTTT. This gives the protein CASSLGDRLLDGELFF.

This chain joins TRBV13 and TRBJ2-7; perhaps TRBD1 as D (5 bases). Trimming stripped 5 bases from V and 1 base from J, with 12 bases between. The CDR3 is 14 residues long. Germline CDR1 PRHDT, CDR2 FYEKMQ (reference sequence). The CDR3 DNA is TGTGCCAGCAGCACCAAGGGGTATTCCTACGAGCAGTACTTC. It translates to CASSTKGYSYEQYF.

J is TRBJ2-1 and V is TRBV11-2; D remains unclear. There are 13 residues in the CDR3. The germline gives CDR1 SGHAT, CDR2 FQNNGV. V lost 1 base and J lost 7, with 8 bases in between. The CDR3 loop reads CASSLGVPNEQFF. The CDR3 nucleotides read TGTGCCAGCAGCTTAGGCGTTCCGAATGAGCAGTTCTTC.

The chain joins TRBV19 to TRBJ2-7; 10 nucleotides agree with TRBD1. CDR1 and CDR2 (germline): LNHDA, SQIVND (reference sequence). Trimming took 11 bases from V and 3 from J; bases not matched to a gene: 13. The CDR3 spans 15 residues. In DNA, the CDR3 is TGTGCCTCCGGGGGTCGTGGGACAGGGGTCTACGAGCAGTACTTC. Protein product: CASGGRGTGVYEQYF.

The rearrangement links TRBV9 to TRBJ2-3; no clear D gene. Trimming cost V 0 bases and J 7 bases, with 12 bases left between them. The length of the CDR3 is 14 residues. Germline V gene sequence: CDR1 SGDLS, CDR2 YYNGEE. The DNA for the CDR3 is TGTGCCAGCAGCGTAGCGTCCGACGGGTATACGCAGTATTTT. This codes for CASSVASDGYTQYF.

This clone was found once. The J gene is TRBJ1-2, the V gene TRBV15; no clear D. V was cut by 0 bases and J by 1 base, with 9 bases left in between. Germline values: CDR1 LNHNV, CDR2 YYDKDF (reference sequence). The CDR3 totals 15 residues. The CDR3 here is CATSREYTDNYGYTF. For the CDR3, the DNA is TGTGCCACCAGCAGAGAATACACAGATAACTATGGCTACACCTTC. Together with reference TRBV15 and TRBJ1-2, the CDR3 gives the full variable domain: DAMVIQNPRYQVTQFGKPVTLSCSQTLNHNVMYWYQQKSSQAPKLLFHYYDKDFNNEADTPDNFQSRRPNTSFCFLDIRSPGLGDTAMYLCATSREYTDNYGYTFGSGTRLTVV.

The chain employs TRBV27 and TRBJ1-1; 8 positions agree with TRBD1. The junction had 5 bases not matched to a gene; V was cut back by 7 bases and J by 1 base. Germline V lookup: CDR1 MNHEY, CDR2 SMNVEV (reference sequence). The CDR3 contains 14 residues. This CDR3 reads CASNSQGANTEAFF. CDR3 sequence (DNA): TGTGCCAGCAATTCCCAGGGGGCGAACACTGAAGCTTTCTTT.

The chain couples TRBV7-9 to TRBJ1-1; D is ambiguous. CDR3 length equals 13 residues. Trimming removed 1 base at V and 11 bases at J, with 14 bases between. In germline, CDR1 is SEHNR, CDR2 FQNEAQ (reference sequence). The CDR3: CASSLVISGEAFF. The CDR3 region has the DNA TGTGCCAGCAGCTTAGTAATCAGCGGGGAGGCTTTCTTT.

This chain connects TRBV2 to TRBJ2-7; 9 bases agree with TRBD1. J gave up 5 bases and V 6 bases, and 8 bases lay outside the gene matches. Per the germline V gene, CDR1 is SNHLY and CDR2 is FYNNEI. The length of the CDR3 is 14 residues. CDR3 residues: CASRGGQGGNEQYF. The CDR3 DNA is TGTGCCAGCAGGGGGGGACAGGGAGGCAACGAGCAGTACTTC.

The rearrangement uses TRBV5-8 and TRBJ1-1, with D possibly matching TRBD1 (6 bases). Trimming cost V 0 bases and J 5 bases, with 8 bases left between them. The V gene's germline CDR1 is SGHTS and CDR2 YDEGEE. CDR3 length: 13 amino acids. In nucleotides, the CDR3 is TGTGCCAGCAGCTTGGGCAGGGGTACTGAAGCTTTCTTT. Protein product: CASSLGRGTEAFF.